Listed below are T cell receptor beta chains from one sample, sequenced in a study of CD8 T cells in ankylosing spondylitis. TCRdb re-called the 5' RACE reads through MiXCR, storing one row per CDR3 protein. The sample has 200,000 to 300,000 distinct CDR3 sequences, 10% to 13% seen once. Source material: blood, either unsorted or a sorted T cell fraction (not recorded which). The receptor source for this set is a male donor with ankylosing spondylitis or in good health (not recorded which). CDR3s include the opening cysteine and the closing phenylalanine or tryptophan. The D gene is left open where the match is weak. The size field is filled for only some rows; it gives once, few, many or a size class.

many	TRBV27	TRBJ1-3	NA	CASSYGGEGNTIYF	TGTGCCAGCAGTTACGGGGGCGAAGGAAACACCATATATTTT
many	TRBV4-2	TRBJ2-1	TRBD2	CASSLGSEAGGNNEQFF	TGTGCCAGCAGCCTTGGGAGTGAGGCGGGAGGGAACAATGAGCAGTTCTTC
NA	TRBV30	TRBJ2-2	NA	CAWSERRTVNTGELFF	TGTGCCTGGAGCGAGAGGAGGACGGTTAACACCGGGGAGCTGTTTTTT
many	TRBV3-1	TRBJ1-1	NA	CASSQGGAREAFF	TGTGCCAGCAGCCAAGGGGGAGCCCGTGAAGCTTTCTTT
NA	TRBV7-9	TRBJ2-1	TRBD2	CASSDSGDPYNEQFF	TGTGCCAGCAGCGACAGCGGGGACCCCTACAATGAGCAGTTCTTC
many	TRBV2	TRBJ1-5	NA	CASTGDFNQPQHF	TGTGCCAGCACCGGGGATTTCAATCAGCCCCAGCATTTT
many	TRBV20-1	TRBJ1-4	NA	CSASTGTTNEKLFF	TGCAGTGCTAGTACCGGGACAACTAATGAAAAACTGTTTTTT
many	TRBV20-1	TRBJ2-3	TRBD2	CSARGTSGWADTQYF	TGCAGTGCTAGAGGGACTAGCGGATGGGCAGATACGCAGTATTTT
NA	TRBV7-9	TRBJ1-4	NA	CASSLEAGRGGEKLFF	TGTGCCAGCAGCTTAGAGGCAGGGAGAGGTGGTGAAAAACTGTTTTTT
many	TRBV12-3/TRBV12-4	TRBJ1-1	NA	CASNPRMGQSALEAFF	TGTGCCAGCAACCCAAGAATGGGCCAGTCGGCCCTGGAAGCTTTCTTT
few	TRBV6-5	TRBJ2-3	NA	CASSYSGLSTDTQYF	TGTGCCAGCAGTTACTCGGGCCTCTCCACAGATACGCAGTATTTT
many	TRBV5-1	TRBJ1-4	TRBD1	CASSRGTGFNEKLFF	TGCGCCAGCAGCCGGGGGACAGGCTTTAATGAAAAACTGTTTTTT
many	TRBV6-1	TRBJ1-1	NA	CASSEARLFPPRTEAFF	TGTGCCAGCAGTGAAGCGAGACTCTTTCCCCCCCGGACTGAAGCTTTCTTT
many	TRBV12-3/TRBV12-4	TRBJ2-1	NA	CASSLAQVPNYNEQFF	TGTGCCAGCAGTTTAGCCCAGGTCCCTAACTACAATGAGCAGTTCTTC
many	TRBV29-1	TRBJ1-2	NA	CSVGSSYGYTF	TGCAGCGTTGGGAGCAGCTATGGCTACACCTTC
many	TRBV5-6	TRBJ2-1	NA	CASSLSSPRDNEQFF	TGTGCCAGCAGCTTGAGTTCCCCCCGCGACAATGAGCAGTTCTTC
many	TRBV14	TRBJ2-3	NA	CASSQVGYSTYTQYF	TGTGCCAGCAGCCAAGTGGGCTACTCCACGTATACGCAGTATTTT
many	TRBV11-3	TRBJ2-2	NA	CASSLGIEGGELFF	TGTGCCAGCAGCTTGGGGATCGAGGGCGGGGAGCTGTTTTTT
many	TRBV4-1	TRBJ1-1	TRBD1	CASSQVSGTGAFF	TGCGCCAGCAGCCAAGTTTCCGGGACAGGGGCTTTCTTT
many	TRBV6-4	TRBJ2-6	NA	CASSRGTAIRGSGANVLTF	TGTGCCAGCAGTCGGGGGACAGCGATCCGGGGCTCTGGGGCCAACGTCCTGACTTTC
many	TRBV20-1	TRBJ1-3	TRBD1	CSARTGQGNTIYF	TGCAGTGCCCGGACAGGGCAAGGAAACACCATATATTTT
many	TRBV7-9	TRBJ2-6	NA	CASSLHGGVSGANVLTF	TGTGCCAGCAGCTTACATGGGGGAGTGTCAGGGGCCAACGTCCTGACTTTC
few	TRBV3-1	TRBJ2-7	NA	CASSPRGTSYEQYF	TGTGCCAGCAGCCCTAGGGGCACCTCCTACGAGCAGTACTTC
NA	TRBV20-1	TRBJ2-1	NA	CSANLGLVGEQFF	TGCAGTGCCAATCTCGGACTGGTCGGTGAGCAGTTCTTC
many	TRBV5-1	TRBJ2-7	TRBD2	CASSFRSGSFYEQYF	TGCGCCAGCAGCTTTAGAAGCGGGAGTTTCTACGAGCAGTACTTC
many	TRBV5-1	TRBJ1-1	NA	CASSHGNTEAFF	TGCGCCAGTAGTCATGGAAACACTGAAGCTTTCTTT
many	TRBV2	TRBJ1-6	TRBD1	CASSLDRVGSPLHF	TGTGCCAGCAGTCTTGACAGGGTGGGCTCACCCCTCCACTTT
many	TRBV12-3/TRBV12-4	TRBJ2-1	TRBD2	CASNTGTGGIPYNEQFF	TGTGCCAGCAATACGGGAACGGGGGGGATACCCTACAATGAGCAGTTCTTC